This is a list of T cell receptor beta chains from one sample in a study of cytomegalovirus exposure and HLA in healthy donors. TCRdb's table, derived via immunoSEQ multiplex PCR, lists solely in-frame clones and lacks some. The data contain 45,000 or so clones, over 60% of them singletons. Sequenced input: PBMCs. These receptors were obtained from a woman younger than 45 in good health and CMV-seronegative. CDR3s include the opening cysteine and the closing phenylalanine or tryptophan. Fields, in order: V gene, J gene, clone size, D gene, CDR3 protein, CDR3 DNA. D genes are given only for firm matches. A clone size is listed for some rows: how often the clone was seen (once, few, many), or a class if it is expanded.

V gene: TRBV2
J gene: TRBJ2-7
clone size: .
D gene: .
CDR3 protein: CASQGGASNEQYF
CDR3 DNA: TGTGCCAGTCAAGGTGGGGCATCCAACGAGCAGTACTTC

V gene: TRBV5-1
J gene: TRBJ1-1
clone size: few
D gene: .
CDR3 protein: CASSFDSGFKGAFF
CDR3 DNA: TGCGCCAGCAGCTTTGATTCAGGGTTTAAGGGGGCTTTCTTT

V gene: TRBV5-4
J gene: TRBJ1-1
clone size: .
D gene: TRBD1
CDR3 protein: CASSRDPGQGSTEAFF
CDR3 DNA: TGTGCCAGCAGCCGGGATCCGGGACAGGGGAGCACTGAAGCTTTCTTT

V gene: TRBV6-5
J gene: TRBJ2-6
clone size: .
D gene: .
CDR3 protein: CASSWGVSGANVLTF
CDR3 DNA: TGTGCCAGCAGTTGGGGGGTTTCTGGGGCCAACGTCCTGACTTTC

V gene: TRBV5-6
J gene: TRBJ1-2
clone size: .
D gene: .
CDR3 protein: CASSLLGSNYGYTF
CDR3 DNA: TGTGCCAGCAGCTTGCTTGGGAGTAACTATGGCTACACCTTC

V gene: TRBV2
J gene: TRBJ2-3
clone size: .
D gene: .
CDR3 protein: CASSESFSSTDTQYF
CDR3 DNA: TGTGCCAGCAGTGAGAGTTTCTCTAGCACAGATACGCAGTATTTT

V gene: TRBV29-1
J gene: TRBJ1-3
clone size: .
D gene: .
CDR3 protein: CSVEGGLSGNTIYF
CDR3 DNA: TGCAGCGTTGAAGGGGGACTCTCTGGAAACACCATATATTTT

V gene: TRBV30
J gene: TRBJ2-2
clone size: .
D gene: .
CDR3 protein: CAWSVGHTNTGELFF
CDR3 DNA: TGTGCCTGGAGTGTAGGACACACTAACACCGGGGAGCTGTTTTTT

V gene: TRBV28
J gene: TRBJ1-2
clone size: .
D gene: .
CDR3 protein: CASSLPQGSLNYGYTF
CDR3 DNA: TGTGCCAGCAGTTTACCCCAGGGGTCTCTAAACTATGGCTACACCTTC

V gene: TRBV29-1
J gene: TRBJ2-3
clone size: .
D gene: TRBD2
CDR3 protein: CSVAVAGEAQYF
CDR3 DNA: TGCAGCGTCGCTGTAGCGGGAGAAGCGCAGTATTTT

V gene: TRBV6-5
J gene: TRBJ1-2
clone size: once
D gene: .
CDR3 protein: CASDGIYGYTF
CDR3 DNA: TGTGCCAGCGACGGGATCTATGGCTACACCTTC

V gene: TRBV5-1
J gene: TRBJ2-7
clone size: few
D gene: TRBD2
CDR3 protein: CASSHGTSGGGTLFYEQYF
CDR3 DNA: TGCGCCAGCAGCCACGGGACTAGCGGCGGGGGGACTTTATTCTACGAGCAGTACTTC

V gene: TRBV9
J gene: TRBJ1-5
clone size: few
D gene: .
CDR3 protein: CASSVGRGPQHF
CDR3 DNA: TGTGCCAGCAGCGTAGGGAGAGGGCCCCAGCATTTT

V gene: TRBV15
J gene: TRBJ1-2
clone size: few
D gene: TRBD1
CDR3 protein: CATSRTTEDRVNGYTF
CDR3 DNA: TGTGCCACCAGCAGAACCACTGAGGACAGGGTAAATGGCTACACCTTC

V gene: TRBV7-2
J gene: TRBJ1-2
clone size: .
D gene: .
CDR3 protein: CASSSTSQGSYGYTF
CDR3 DNA: TGTGCCAGCAGCTCCACGAGTCAGGGGAGCTATGGCTACACCTTC

V gene: TRBV6-1
J gene: TRBJ1-1
clone size: .
D gene: TRBD1
CDR3 protein: CASKTMPDRDEAFF
CDR3 DNA: TGTGCCAGCAAAACTATGCCCGACAGGGACGAAGCTTTCTTT

V gene: TRBV25-1
J gene: TRBJ2-1
clone size: .
D gene: .
CDR3 protein: CASSGIRTSPLFF
CDR3 DNA: TGTGCCAGCAGTGGCATCCGCACATCCCCCCTGTTCTTC

V gene: TRBV6-6
J gene: TRBJ2-5
clone size: .
D gene: TRBD2
CDR3 protein: CASSYGAGEETQYF
CDR3 DNA: TGTGCCAGCAGTTACGGAGCGGGGGAAGAGACCCAGTACTTC

V gene: TRBV5-1
J gene: TRBJ2-7
clone size: few
D gene: TRBD1
CDR3 protein: CASSLDRGYYEQYF
CDR3 DNA: TGCGCCAGCAGCCTCGACAGGGGGTACTACGAGCAGTACTTC

V gene: TRBV28
J gene: TRBJ1-3
clone size: .
D gene: .
CDR3 protein: CASMTPGDTIYF
CDR3 DNA: TGTGCCAGCATGACACCCGGGGACACCATATATTTT

V gene: TRBV10-1
J gene: TRBJ1-2
clone size: few
D gene: .
CDR3 protein: CASGATVPNYGYTF
CDR3 DNA: TGCGCCAGCGGAGCGACGGTGCCTAACTATGGCTACACCTTC

V gene: TRBV6-4
J gene: TRBJ1-2
clone size: .
D gene: TRBD1
CDR3 protein: CASSDSSDRVGYGYTF
CDR3 DNA: TGTGCCAGCAGTGACTCCTCAGACAGGGTGGGCTATGGCTACACCTTC

V gene: TRBV5-1
J gene: TRBJ2-5
clone size: .
D gene: .
CDR3 protein: CASSFHGGETQYF
CDR3 DNA: TGCGCCAGCAGCTTTCATGGGGGCGAGACCCAGTACTTC